Listed here are 26 T cell receptor beta chains from one sample, sequenced in a study of cytomegalovirus exposure and HLA in healthy donors (dated 2017 in TCRdb). The library was generated by the immunoSEQ multiplex PCR assay. For the multiplex PCR, a mixture combining 60 forward primers for TCR Vbeta segments and 13 reverse primers for TCR Jbeta segments was used. TCRdb holds this immuneACCESS table with in-frame rearrangements only. Some clones are missing; in checked studies, unresolved V genes explain under half, and the rest has no known cause. Recorded for this sample are some 140,000 clones; 70% to 80% of them occurred a single time. The ten largest clones capture 3.1% of the sample. The sequenced sample consisted of PBMCs. Receptors originate from a female donor in good health and CMV-seronegative.

The genes are TRBV19 and TRBJ1-2; a possible D gene is TRBD1 (6 bases). Trimming shortened V by 6 bases and J by 2 bases, and 13 bases separated the two germline ends. The CDR3 is 14 amino acids. Per germline, CDR1 LNHDA and CDR2 SQIVND (reference sequence). In DNA, the CDR3 is TGTGCCAGTAGCCTTCACAGGGTGAACTATGGCTACACCTTC. It translates to CASSLHRVNYGYTF.

The chain employs TRBV7-3 and TRBJ2-2; D perhaps matches TRBD2 (6 bases). Germline CDR1 SGHTA, CDR2 FQGTGA. The length of the CDR3 is 12 residues. V lost 5 bases and J lost 9, with 10 bases in between. CDR3 nucleotides: TGTGCCAGCAGCCGCGGGAACTGGGAGCTGTTTTTT. Its translation is CASSRGNWELFF.

The chain links TRBV7-6 to TRBJ1-2, with D perhaps matching TRBD1 (5 bases). CDR3 length equals 15 residues. V lost 1 base and J lost 4, with 13 bases in between. Germline V gives CDR1 SGHVS, CDR2 FNYEAQ. The CDR3 is CASSLGSTRAYGYTF. CDR3 DNA sequence: TGTGCCAGCAGCTTAGGTTCCACCAGGGCCTATGGCTACACCTTC. The full variable domain, rest sourced from reference TRBV7-6 and TRBJ1-2, is GAGVSQSPRYKVTKRGQDVALRCDPISGHVSLYWYRQALGQGPEFLTYFNYEAQQDKSGLPNDRFSAERPEGSISTLTIQRTEQRDSAMYRCASSLGSTRAYGYTFGSGTRLTVV.

The CDR3 loop reads CASSLTGANQPQHF. DNA of the CDR3: TGTGCCAGCAGCTTGACAGGGGCTAATCAGCCCCAGCATTTT. The chain employs TRBV9 and TRBJ1-5; TRBD1 matches 8 bases. CDR1 is SGDLS, CDR2 YYNGEE, per germline. The junction had 4 bases not matched to a gene; V was cut back by 4 bases and J by 4 bases. The CDR3 extends over 14 amino acids.

The V and J genes are TRBV10-1 and TRBJ2-3; maybe TRBD2 (6 bases). Trimming removed 4 bases at V and 0 bases at J, with 8 bases between. The CDR3 totals 14 residues. Per the germline V gene, CDR1 is WNHNN and CDR2 is SYGVQD (reference sequence). The CDR3 reads CASSAGTSTDTQYF. The CDR3 DNA reads as TGCGCCAGCAGTGCCGGGACTAGCACAGATACGCAGTATTTT.

The chain combines TRBV7-2 with TRBJ2-1; TRBD1 matches 9 bases. Germline V gene lookup returns CDR1 SGHTA and CDR2 FQGNSA. The CDR3 extends over 15 amino acids. V shed 1 base and J 3 bases; nucleotides not matched to a gene: 1. Here the CDR3 reads CASSLGQGVYNEQFF. The CDR3 bases are TGTGCCAGCAGCTTAGGACAGGGGGTCTACAATGAGCAGTTCTTC.

A note on this clone: Mismatch with germline at one junction end may stem from a read error. The CDR3, as DNA: TGTGCCAGCAGCATCCTGTCCCACTCTGGGGCTAACGTCCTGACTTTC. It yields the protein CASSILSHSGANVLTF. The chain employs TRBV7-3 and TRBJ2-6; weak D call: TRBD1 (5 bases). The CDR3 spans 16 residues. Germline V gene data show CDR1 as SGHTA and CDR2 as FQGTGA.

The chain uses TRBV2 and TRBJ1-3, with unresolved D. CDR1 and CDR2 from the germline V gene are SNHLY and FYNNEI. Trimming stripped 0 bases from V and 0 bases from J, with 6 bases between. CDR3 length: 15 amino acids. The DNA of the CDR3 is TGTGCCAGCAGTGAAGCGTTTAGCTCTGGAAACACCATATATTTT. Its protein is CASSEAFSSGNTIYF.

V and J are TRBV10-2 and TRBJ1-5; D may be TRBD1 (6 bases). The germline gives CDR1 WSHSY, CDR2 SAAADI. The CDR3 is 16 residues long. Between the trimmed V and J ends, which lost 3 bases and 1 base, there was a span of 13 bases. CDR3 sequence (DNA): TGCGCCAGCAGTGATGACAGGCGCTCGAGCAATCAGCCCCAGCATTTT. It codes for CASSDDRRSSNQPQHF.

The J gene is TRBJ2-7, the V gene TRBV19; D unclear. The germline V and J ends were trimmed by 5 bases and 0 bases, with 11 bases remaining between them. The CDR3 is 14 amino acids. Germline V lookup: CDR1 LNHDA, CDR2 SQIVND (reference sequence). CDR3 amino acids: CASSLRHSSYEQYF. The CDR3 coding sequence is TGTGCCAGTAGTCTTCGTCACAGCTCCTACGAGCAGTACTTC.

The J gene is TRBJ1-2, the V gene TRBV2; the D gene is possibly TRBD1 (6 bases). Trimming pared 6 bases from V and 6 bases from J, leaving 11 bases between. Germline V gives CDR1 SNHLY, CDR2 FYNNEI. The CDR3 runs 12 residues. The CDR3 spells CASSLQGNGYTF. The CDR3 DNA reads TGTGCCAGCAGCCTACAGGGAAATGGCTACACCTTC.

The chain carries TRBV6-6 and TRBJ2-3; 10 bases match TRBD2. The junction had 7 bases not matched to a gene; V was cut back by 6 bases and J by 1 base. This CDR3 contains 16 residues. Germline CDR1 reads MNHNY; CDR2 reads SVGAGI (reference sequence). Written as DNA, the CDR3 is TGTGCCAGCAGGCCTCTAGCGGGAGAAGGCACAGATACGCAGTATTTT. It encodes CASRPLAGEGTDTQYF.

The rearrangement links TRBV10-3 to TRBJ1-1; TRBD1 aligns across 8 bases. CDR3 length: 14 residues. CDR1 is ENHRY, CDR2 SYGVKD, per germline. Trimming took 5 bases from V and 1 from J; bases not matched to a gene: 3. This CDR3 is CAISLDRANTEAFF. CDR3 DNA sequence: TGTGCCATCAGTCTGGACAGGGCGAACACTGAAGCTTTCTTT.

The chain recombines TRBV5-4 with TRBJ1-3; D gene uncertain. V lost 4 bases to trimming and J lost 0 bases, with 8 bases between them. The length of the CDR3 is 14 residues. CDR1 and CDR2 from the germline V gene are SGHNT and YYREEE (reference sequence). CDR3 nucleotide sequence: TGTGCCAGCAGCGACGGGTCCTCTGGAAACACCATATATTTT. Protein: CASSDGSSGNTIYF.

The gene calls are TRBV7-2 and TRBJ1-2; possible D gene TRBD1, 5 bases. The germline V gene has CDR1 SGHTA and CDR2 FQGNSA. The CDR3 totals 15 residues. Trimming took 1 base from V and 0 from J, leaving 9 bases between them. CDR3 sequence reads: CASSLVSGSNYGYTF. The CDR3 nucleotides read TGTGCCAGCAGCTTAGTATCAGGGTCTAACTATGGCTACACCTTC. Together with reference TRBV7-2 and TRBJ1-2, the CDR3 gives the full variable domain: GAGVSQSPSNKVTEKGKDVELRCDPISGHTALYWYRQSLGQGLEFLIYFQGNSAPDKSGLPSDRFSAERTGGSVSTLTIQRTQQEDSAVYLCASSLVSGSNYGYTFGSGTRLTVV.

CDR3 protein: CASSLEAGNTEAFF. The DNA for the CDR3 is TGTGCCAGCAGCTTAGAGGCGGGAAACACTGAAGCTTTCTTT. V usage is TRBV7-2 and J usage is TRBJ1-1, with D hard to call. Germline V CDR1 and CDR2: SGHTA, FQGNSA. The CDR3 consists of 14 residues. Trimming pared 1 base from V and 2 bases from J, leaving 8 bases between.

CDR3 in amino acids: CAIRIAGALNSYEQYF. CDR3 nucleotides: TGTGCCATCAGAATAGCGGGAGCCCTCAACTCCTACGAGCAGTACTTC. The chain is built from TRBV10-3 and TRBJ2-7; 9 bases agree with TRBD2. CDR1 and CDR2 (germline): ENHRY, SYGVKD. This CDR3 contains 16 residues. The V gene end was trimmed by 6 bases and the J gene end by 0 bases; junction bases not matched to a gene: 9.

This clone was seen ten or more times. The chain joins TRBV5-4 to TRBJ2-2; TRBD2 is a possible D gene (6 bases). Between the trimmed V and J ends, which lost 4 bases and 6 bases, there was a span of 19 bases. CDR3 size: 16 residues. CDR1 SGHNT and CDR2 YYREEE come from the germline V gene (reference sequence). The CDR3 region is CASSPGGAGGAGELFF. The DNA for the CDR3 is TGTGCCAGCAGCCCCGGCGGAGCGGGCGGGGCCGGGGAGCTGTTTTTT.

The chain combines TRBV11-2 with TRBJ2-5; 8 bases are shared with TRBD2. The CDR3 is made up of 16 amino acids. The germline V gene encodes CDR1 SGHAT and CDR2 FQNNGV. Trimming cost V 5 bases and J 2 bases; bases outside gene matches: 10. The DNA of the CDR3 is TGTGCCAGCAGCCCGTTCGGAGTAGCGGGGCAAGAGACCCAGTACTTC. Its translation: CASSPFGVAGQETQYF.

This CDR3 reads CASGLATPRGQPQHF. For the CDR3, the DNA is TGTGCTAGTGGTTTGGCCACTCCCCGCGGGCAGCCCCAGCATTTT. This rearrangement joins TRBV12-5 to TRBJ1-5; D unresolved. This CDR3 has 15 residues. Germline V gene data show CDR1 as LGHNT and CDR2 as FRNRAP. V lost 1 base to trimming and J lost 7 bases, with 14 bases between them.

The chain employs TRBV4-3 and TRBJ2-5; D unresolved. The end of the DNA fits TRBJ2-7 better, so the J call may be wrong. The CDR3 is made up of 11 amino acids. CDR1 is LGHNA and CDR2 is YSLEER in the germline V gene. CDR3 region: CASSQENEQYF. The DNA for the CDR3 is TGCGCCAGCAGCCAAGAGAACGAGCAGTACTTC.

The genes are TRBV6-1 and TRBJ1-1; D unresolved. CDR3 length: 14 residues. Germline CDR1 reads MNHNS; CDR2 reads SASEGT. Trimming stripped 5 bases from V and 2 bases from J, with 12 bases between. The CDR3 nucleotides are TGTGCCAGCAGTATCCTCCGACTCAACACTGAAGCTTTCTTT. Its translation: CASSILRLNTEAFF.

Notes on this clone: This likely came from a read error, as a far larger clone is one base away. Other DNA sequences in the sample encode the same CDR3. J is TRBJ1-5 and V is TRBV5-8; TRBD1 is a possible D gene (6 bases). V dropped 4 bases and J dropped 7 bases, with 18 bases sitting between them. Per the germline V gene, CDR1 is SGHTS and CDR2 is YDEGEE. The CDR3 is 15 amino acids. The CDR3 protein is CASSQDWGPRQPQHF. CDR3 nucleotide sequence: TGTGCCAGCAGCCAAGACTGGGGGCCCAGGCAGCCCCAGCATTTT.

The rearrangement joins TRBV14 to TRBJ2-2, with D uncertain. The length of the CDR3 is 15 residues. Germline CDR1 reads SGHDN; CDR2 reads FVKESK. V was cut by 4 bases and J by 6 bases, with 15 bases left in between. CDR3 in amino acids: CASSRSAALPGELFF. As DNA, the CDR3 is TGTGCCAGCAGCCGCAGCGCCGCGCTTCCCGGGGAGCTGTTTTTT.

Written as DNA, the CDR3 is TGTGCCAGCAGCCTGGGGGCGAAGACTGAAGCTTTCTTT. This translates into CASSLGAKTEAFF. This chain joins TRBV7-2 and TRBJ1-1; D perhaps matches TRBD1 (6 bases). V lost 5 bases, J lost 5 bases, and 12 bases lay in between. The CDR3 is 13 residues long. Germline V lookup: CDR1 SGHTA, CDR2 FQGNSA.

The genes are TRBV27 and TRBJ2-7; TRBD2 aligns across 11 bases. Germline V gives CDR1 MNHEY, CDR2 SMNVEV (reference sequence). V dropped 0 bases and J dropped 3; count of bases not matched to a gene: 4. This CDR3 contains 16 residues. CDR3 nucleotides: TGTGCCAGCAGTTTATCGGGGACTAGCGGAATCTACGAGCAGTACTTC. As protein: CASSLSGTSGIYEQYF.